Sequencing of this T cell receptor (beta chain) was carried out in a study of T cell repertoires in cytomegalovirus infection. General study points: In two of eight donors, the top clonotype was HLA-C-restricted CMV-specific.

There are a few counts of this clonotype. Antigen unknown. TCRdb analysed the reads with MiXCR anew, one entry per CDR3 protein. The sample consists of about 740,000 distinct CDR3 sequences, less than 40% of them appearing once. The clonotype comes from a human donor in good health (CMV status not recorded). Some clones in this sample may be carry-over from other donors' samples. Sequences were obtained from PBMCs.

The CDR3 is CASTQGGWAQYF. DNA of the CDR3: TGTGCCAGCACCCAAGGGGGCTGGGCGCAGTATTTT. The chain joins TRBV6-1 to TRBJ2-3; 7 bases line up with TRBD1. The germline gives CDR1 MNHNS, CDR2 SASEGT. The CDR3 extends over 12 amino acids. V dropped 7 bases and J dropped 10; count of bases not matched to a gene: 8.